The TCR beta chain under discussion was sequenced for a study of a mutant IDH1 vaccine in newly diagnosed glioma (dated by TCRdb to the early 2020s). Turning to the overall study: In the chemotherapy-containing groups, vaccination started alongside temozolomide cycles, whereas in patients who had radiotherapy alone it started 4-6 weeks after radiotherapy. Longitudinal TCRB deep sequencing was done for roughly 23 treated patients, wherever samples were available for exploratory analyses. Before enrollment, patients had received standard therapy of radiotherapy alone, temozolomide alone, or radiochemotherapy with temozolomide; most received the combination. The week-35 safety follow-up took place at visit V12, and the week-47 end of study took place at visit V13. Peripheral blood was collected at six visits: V03 (baseline), V05, V07, V10, V12 and V13. Of the roughly 34 treated patients, 62.5% were male and about 40% were female, and a mean age of roughly 40 years was recorded. Overall study outcomes, separate from this receptor: Availability determined which PBMC samples were chosen for TCRB deep sequencing. Across multiple MHC alleles, vaccine-induced immune responses were seen in around 93% of patients. Pseudoprogression appeared unrelated to alterations in the top peripheral T cell clonotypes detected by TCRB sequencing. The authors stated that sample limitations prevented analyses of patient blood samples from being reproduced.

A word on this clone: Its antigen remains unidentified. Per-base quality was not reported, and no clone a single base away is much larger than it.

In light of the paper, this sample's time point label describes: week 47, end of study. A 20-mer mutant IDH1 peptide at 300 micrograms in Montanide made up each vaccine dose, which was injected subcutaneously together with topical imiquimod. Patients received eight vaccinations in weeks 1, 3, 5, 7, 11, 15, 19 and 23, corresponding to visits V03 through V10. Donors had newly diagnosed WHO grade 3 or 4 IDH1-mutant astrocytomas with loss of nuclear ATRX. The samples were drawn from NOA16, a multicentre, single-arm, open-label phase I trial in Germany that tested a mutant IDH1 peptide vaccine in humans for the first time. Genomic DNA for TCRB sequencing was isolated from EDTA blood with the DNeasy Blood and Tissue Kit. Library prep was done by the immunoSEQ multiplex PCR assay. The hsTCRB Kit was used according to the manufacturer's protocol to amplify rearranged TCR beta chain sequences. An Illumina MiSeq was used to sequence the TCRB libraries. On the authors' methods: The proprietary platform of the kit vendor was used for demultiplexing, trimming and gene mapping. TCRdb carries this immuneACCESS record with in-frame sequences only. Its versions omit some clonotypes, under half of them owing to an unresolved V gene in the studies checked, with the rest unexplained. V, J and clone size are those of that table, while D and trimming were read from the DNA. The sample contains about 50,000 clones, around 85% of them found a single time. Together, the top ten hold roughly 4.3% of the sample.

CDR1 and CDR2 (SGHVS, FQNEAQ) derive from the germline V gene. Trimming accounts for 1 base at V and 8 bases at J, while the number of junction bases matched to no gene is 7. The CDR3 runs 14 amino acids, cysteine and phenylalanine included. The kept DNA is CDR3 alone, 42 bases in frame from the first base. The sequence links TRBV7-8 to TRBJ1-2; TRBD1 aligns with 7 central bases. The TCR sequence derives from a woman aged 25 to 39 with glioma. Some clones in this sample may be carry-over from other donors' samples. The material sequenced was PBMCs, taken from a glioma patient whose treatment included an IDH1 peptide vaccine. CDR3 loop: CASSLETGFGGYTF. DNA sequence: TGTGCCAGCAGCTTAGAGACAGGGTTCGGCGGCTACACCTTC.